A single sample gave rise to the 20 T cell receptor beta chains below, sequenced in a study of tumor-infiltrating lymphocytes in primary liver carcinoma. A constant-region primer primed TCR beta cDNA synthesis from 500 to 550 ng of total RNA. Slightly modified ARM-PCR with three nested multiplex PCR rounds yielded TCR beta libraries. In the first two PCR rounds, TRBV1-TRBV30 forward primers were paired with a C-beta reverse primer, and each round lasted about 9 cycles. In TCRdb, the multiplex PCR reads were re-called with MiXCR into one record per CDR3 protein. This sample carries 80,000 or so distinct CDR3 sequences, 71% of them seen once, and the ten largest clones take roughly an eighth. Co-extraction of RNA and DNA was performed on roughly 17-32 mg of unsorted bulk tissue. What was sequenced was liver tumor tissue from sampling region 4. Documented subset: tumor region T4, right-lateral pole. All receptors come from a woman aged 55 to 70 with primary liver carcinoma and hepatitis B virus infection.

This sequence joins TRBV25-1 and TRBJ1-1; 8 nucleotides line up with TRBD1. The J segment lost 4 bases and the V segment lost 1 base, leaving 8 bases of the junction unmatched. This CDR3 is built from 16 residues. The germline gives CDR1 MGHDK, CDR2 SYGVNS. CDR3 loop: CASSESRGRGVTEAFF. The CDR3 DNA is TGTGCCAGCAGTGAATCCAGGGGGCGGGGGGTCACTGAAGCTTTCTTT.

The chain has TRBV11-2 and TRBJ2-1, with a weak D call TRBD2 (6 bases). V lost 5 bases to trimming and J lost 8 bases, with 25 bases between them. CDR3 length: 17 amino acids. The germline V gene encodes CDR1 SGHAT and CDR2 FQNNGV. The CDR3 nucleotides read TGTGCCAGCAGCAGGATACTAGCTGGAGGGCCGTGGGATGAGCAGTTCTTC. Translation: CASSRILAGGPWDEQFF.

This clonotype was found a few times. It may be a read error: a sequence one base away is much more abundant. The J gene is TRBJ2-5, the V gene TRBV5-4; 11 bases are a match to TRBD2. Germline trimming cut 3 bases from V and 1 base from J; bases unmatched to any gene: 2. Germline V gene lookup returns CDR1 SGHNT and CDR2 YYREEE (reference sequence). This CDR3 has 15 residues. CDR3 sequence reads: CASSSGTSGQETQYF. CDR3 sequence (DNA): TGTGCCAGCAGCTCCGGGACTAGCGGCCAAGAGACCCAGTACTTC.

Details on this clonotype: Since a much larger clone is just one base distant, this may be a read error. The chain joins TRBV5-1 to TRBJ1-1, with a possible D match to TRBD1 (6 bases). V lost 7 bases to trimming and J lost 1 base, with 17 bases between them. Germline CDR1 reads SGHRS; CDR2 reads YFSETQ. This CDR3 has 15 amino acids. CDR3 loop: CASGWRGGSNTEAFF. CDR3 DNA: TGCGCCAGCGGCTGGAGGGGGGGTTCGAACACTGAAGCTTTCTTT.

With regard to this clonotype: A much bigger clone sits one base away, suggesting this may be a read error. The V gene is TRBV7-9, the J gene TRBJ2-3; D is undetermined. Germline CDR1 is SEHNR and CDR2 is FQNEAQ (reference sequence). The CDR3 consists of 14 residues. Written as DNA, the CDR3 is TGTGCCAGCAGCCACTCGGCATCCACAGATATGCAGTATTTT. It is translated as CASSHSASTDMQYF.

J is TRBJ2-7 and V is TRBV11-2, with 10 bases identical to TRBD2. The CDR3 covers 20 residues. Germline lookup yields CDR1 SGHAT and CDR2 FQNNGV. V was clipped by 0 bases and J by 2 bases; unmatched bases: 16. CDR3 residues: CASSLDVPGLAPRNAYEQYF. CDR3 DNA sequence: TGTGCCAGCAGCTTAGACGTGCCGGGACTAGCGCCCCGAAACGCCTACGAGCAGTACTTC.

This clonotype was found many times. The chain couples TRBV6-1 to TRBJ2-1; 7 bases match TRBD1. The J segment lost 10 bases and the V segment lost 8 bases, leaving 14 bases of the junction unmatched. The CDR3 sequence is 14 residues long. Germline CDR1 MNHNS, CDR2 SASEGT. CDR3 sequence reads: CASRPSPGQREQFF. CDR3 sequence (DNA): TGTGCCAGCCGCCCCAGCCCGGGACAGAGAGAGCAGTTCTTC.

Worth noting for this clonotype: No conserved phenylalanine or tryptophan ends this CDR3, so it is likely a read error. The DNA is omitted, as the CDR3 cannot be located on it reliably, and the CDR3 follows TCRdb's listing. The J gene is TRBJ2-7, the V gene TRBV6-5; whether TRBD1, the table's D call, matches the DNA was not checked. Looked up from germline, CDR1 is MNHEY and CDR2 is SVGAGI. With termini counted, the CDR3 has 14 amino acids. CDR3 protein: CVSSQDKGGYEQYL.

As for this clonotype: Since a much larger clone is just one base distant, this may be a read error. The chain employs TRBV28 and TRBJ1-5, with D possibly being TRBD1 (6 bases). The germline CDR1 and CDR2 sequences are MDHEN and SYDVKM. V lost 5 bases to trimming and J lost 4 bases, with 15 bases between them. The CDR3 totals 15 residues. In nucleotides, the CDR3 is TGTGCCAGCAGTCTTCATGAGGGGGGAAATCAGCCCCAGCATTTT. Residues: CASSLHEGGNQPQHF. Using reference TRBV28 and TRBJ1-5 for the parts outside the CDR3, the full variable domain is DVKVTQSSRYLVKRTGEKVFLECVQDMDHENMFWYRQDPGLGLRLIYFSYDVKMKEKGDIPEGYSVSREKKERFSLILESASTNQTSMYLCASSLHEGGNQPQHFGDGTRLSIL.

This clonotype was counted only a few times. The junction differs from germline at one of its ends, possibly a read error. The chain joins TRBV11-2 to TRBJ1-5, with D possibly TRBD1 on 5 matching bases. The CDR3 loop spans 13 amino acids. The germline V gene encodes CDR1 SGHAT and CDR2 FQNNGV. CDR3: CVSSQEGRRPQHF. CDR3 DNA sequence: TGTGTCAGCAGCCAAGAGGGGCGTCGGCCCCAGCATTTT.

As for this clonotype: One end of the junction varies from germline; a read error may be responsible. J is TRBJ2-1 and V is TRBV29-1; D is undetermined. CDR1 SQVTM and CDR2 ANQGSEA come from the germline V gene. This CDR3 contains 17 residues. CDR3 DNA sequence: TGCAGCGTTGAAGAAGCTGGGCACTTTTACAACTACGATGAGCAGTTCTTC. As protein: CSVEEAGHFYNYDEQFF.

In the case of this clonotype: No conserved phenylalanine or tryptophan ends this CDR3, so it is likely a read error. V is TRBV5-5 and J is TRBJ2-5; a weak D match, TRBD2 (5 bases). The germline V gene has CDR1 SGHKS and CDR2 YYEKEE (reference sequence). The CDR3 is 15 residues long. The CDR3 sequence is CASSFGLVNQEAQYL. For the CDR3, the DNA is TGTGCCAGCAGCTTTGGACTCGTGAACCAAGAGGCCCAGTACCTC.

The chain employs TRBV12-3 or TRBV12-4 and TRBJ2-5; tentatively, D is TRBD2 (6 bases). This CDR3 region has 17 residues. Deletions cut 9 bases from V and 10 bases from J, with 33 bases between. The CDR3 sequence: CASRRLVEGPRVEDQYF. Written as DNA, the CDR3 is TGTGCCAGTAGAAGACTAGTGGAAGGGCCAAGAGTAGAAGACCAGTACTTC.

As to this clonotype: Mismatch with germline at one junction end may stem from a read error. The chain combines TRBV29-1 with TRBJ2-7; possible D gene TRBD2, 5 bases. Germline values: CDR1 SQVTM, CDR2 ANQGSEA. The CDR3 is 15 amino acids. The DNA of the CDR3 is TGCAGCGTTGGAGATCCGGGTGGGAGCTCCAACGAGCGGTACTTC. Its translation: CSVGDPGGSSNERYF.

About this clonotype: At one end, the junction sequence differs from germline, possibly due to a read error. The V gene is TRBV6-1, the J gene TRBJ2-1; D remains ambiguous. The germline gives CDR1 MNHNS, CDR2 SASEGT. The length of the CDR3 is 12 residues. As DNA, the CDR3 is TGTGCCAGTAGTGGAATAAGGGATGAGCAGTTATTC. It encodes CASSGIRDEQLF.

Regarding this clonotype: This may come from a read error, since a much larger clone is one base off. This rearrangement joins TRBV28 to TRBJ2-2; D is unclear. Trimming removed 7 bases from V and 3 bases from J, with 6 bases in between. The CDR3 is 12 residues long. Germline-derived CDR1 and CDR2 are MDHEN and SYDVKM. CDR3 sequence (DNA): TGTGCCAGCAATCCCCACACCGGGGAGCTGTTTTTT. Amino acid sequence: CASNPHTGELFF.

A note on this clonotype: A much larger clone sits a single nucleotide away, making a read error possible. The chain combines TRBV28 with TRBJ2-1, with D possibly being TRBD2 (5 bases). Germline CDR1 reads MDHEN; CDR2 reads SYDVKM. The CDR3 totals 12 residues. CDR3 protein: CASSTRRNERFF. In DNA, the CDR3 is TGTGCCAGCAGTACTAGGCGTAATGAGCGGTTCTTC.

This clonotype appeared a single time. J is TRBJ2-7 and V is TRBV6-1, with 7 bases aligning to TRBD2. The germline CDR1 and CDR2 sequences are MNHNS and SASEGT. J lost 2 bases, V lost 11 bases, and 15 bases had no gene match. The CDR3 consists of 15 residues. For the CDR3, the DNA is TGTGCCGGCATCCTTAACGGGGGGTCTGCCTACGAGCAGTACTTC. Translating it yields CAGILNGGSAYEQYF.

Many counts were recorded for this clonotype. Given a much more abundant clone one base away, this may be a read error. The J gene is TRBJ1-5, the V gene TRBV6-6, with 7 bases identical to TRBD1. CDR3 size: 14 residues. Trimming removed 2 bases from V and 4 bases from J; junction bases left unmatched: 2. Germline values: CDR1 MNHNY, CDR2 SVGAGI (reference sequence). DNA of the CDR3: TGTGCCAGCAGTTACGACAGGGCGAATCAGCCCCAGCATTTT. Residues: CASSYDRANQPQHF.

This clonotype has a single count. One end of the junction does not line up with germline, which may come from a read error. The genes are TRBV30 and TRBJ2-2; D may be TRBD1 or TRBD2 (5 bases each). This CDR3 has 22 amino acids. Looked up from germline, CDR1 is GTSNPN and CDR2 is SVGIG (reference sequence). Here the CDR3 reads CAWSVKGIPGRPPRANTWELFF. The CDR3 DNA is TGTGCCTGGAGTGTAAAAGGGATCCCGGGACGCCCCCCTAGGGCGAACACCTGGGAGCTGTTTTTT.